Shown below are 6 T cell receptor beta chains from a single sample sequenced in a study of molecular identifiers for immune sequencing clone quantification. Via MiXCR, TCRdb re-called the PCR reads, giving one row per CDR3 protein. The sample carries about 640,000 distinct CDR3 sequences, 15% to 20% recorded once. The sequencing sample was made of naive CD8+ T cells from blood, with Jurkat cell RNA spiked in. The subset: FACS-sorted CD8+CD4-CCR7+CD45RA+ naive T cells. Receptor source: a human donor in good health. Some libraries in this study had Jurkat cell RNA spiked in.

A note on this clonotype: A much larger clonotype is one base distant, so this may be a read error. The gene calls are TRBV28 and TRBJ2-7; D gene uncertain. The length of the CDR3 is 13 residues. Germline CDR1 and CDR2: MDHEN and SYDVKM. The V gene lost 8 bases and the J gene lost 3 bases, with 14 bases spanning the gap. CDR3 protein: CASASDSHYEQYF. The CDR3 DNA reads TGTGCCAGCGCAAGCGACTCTCACTACGAGCAGTACTTC. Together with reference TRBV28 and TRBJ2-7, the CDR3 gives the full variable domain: DVKVTQSSRYLVKRTGEKVFLECVQDMDHENMFWYRQDPGLGLRLIYFSYDVKMKEKGDIPEGYSVSREKKERFSLILESASTNQTSMYLCASASDSHYEQYFGPGTRLTVT.

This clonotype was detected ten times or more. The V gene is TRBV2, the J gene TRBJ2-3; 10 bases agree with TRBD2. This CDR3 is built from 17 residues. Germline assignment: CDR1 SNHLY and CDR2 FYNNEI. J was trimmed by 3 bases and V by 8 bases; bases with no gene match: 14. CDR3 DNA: TGTGCCAGCGCCAGCCGACCTAGCGGGGGCCCAACAGATACGCAGTATTTT. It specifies CASASRPSGGPTDTQYF.

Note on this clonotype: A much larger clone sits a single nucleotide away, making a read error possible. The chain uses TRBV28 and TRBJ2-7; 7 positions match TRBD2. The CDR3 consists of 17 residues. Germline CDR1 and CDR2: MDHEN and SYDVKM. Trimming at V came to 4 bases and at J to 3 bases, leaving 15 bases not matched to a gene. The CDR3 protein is CASSSKYWASGSYEQYF. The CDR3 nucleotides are TGTGCCAGCAGTTCGAAATACTGGGCTAGCGGCAGCTACGAGCAGTACTTC.

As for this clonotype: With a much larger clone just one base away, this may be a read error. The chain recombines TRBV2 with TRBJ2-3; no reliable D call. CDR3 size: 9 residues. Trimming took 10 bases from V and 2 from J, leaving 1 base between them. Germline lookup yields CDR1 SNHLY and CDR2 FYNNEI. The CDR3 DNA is TGTGCCACCACAGATACGCAGTATTTT. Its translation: CATTDTQYF. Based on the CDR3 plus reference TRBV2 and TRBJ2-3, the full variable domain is EPEVTQTPSHQVTQMGQEVILRCVPISNHLYFYWYRQILGQKVEFLVSFYNNEISEKSEIFDDQFSVERPDGSNFTLKIRSTKLEDSAMYFCATTDTQYFGPGTRLTVL.

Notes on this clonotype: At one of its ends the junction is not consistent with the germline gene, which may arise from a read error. The DNA of the CDR3 is TGTGCCAGCAGCGTAGGAGGTTCGGTTTACGAGCGGTACTTC. Its translation: CASSVGGSVYERYF. This rearrangement joins TRBV9 to TRBJ2-7; D not certain. The germline V gene has CDR1 SGDLS and CDR2 YYNGEE. The CDR3 runs 14 residues.

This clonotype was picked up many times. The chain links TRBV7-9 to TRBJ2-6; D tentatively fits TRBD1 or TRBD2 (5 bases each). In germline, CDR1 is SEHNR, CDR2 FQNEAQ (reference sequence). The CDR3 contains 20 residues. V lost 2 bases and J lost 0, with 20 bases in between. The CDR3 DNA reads TGTGCCAGCAGCTTATTCAGACTCGGGACGAATCGCTCTGGGGCCAACGTCCTGACTTTC. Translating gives CASSLFRLGTNRSGANVLTF.